This T cell receptor beta chain was identified during a study of long-term antiretroviral therapy in people with HIV. Trimming removed 8 bases at V and 3 bases at J, with 17 bases between. Germline loops: CDR1 MNHEY, CDR2 SVGAGI. The CDR3 contains 15 residues. Investigators performed immunoSEQ version v3.0 at survey level. The data were produced by immunoSEQ multiplex PCR, yet TCRdb's version contains in-frame clones alone and is incomplete. The data hold 30,000 to 35,000 clones, with about 85% observed a single time. The sequence was obtained from a man between 18 and 35 years old with HIV. The chain uses TRBV6-5 and TRBJ2-1; no clear D gene. Sequencing was performed on unsorted PBMCs, taken 1.9 years after starting antiretroviral therapy. The CDR3 reads CASHLGPGHYNEQFF. The DNA of the CDR3 is TGTGCCAGCCACTTGGGTCCAGGCCACTACAATGAGCAGTTCTTC.